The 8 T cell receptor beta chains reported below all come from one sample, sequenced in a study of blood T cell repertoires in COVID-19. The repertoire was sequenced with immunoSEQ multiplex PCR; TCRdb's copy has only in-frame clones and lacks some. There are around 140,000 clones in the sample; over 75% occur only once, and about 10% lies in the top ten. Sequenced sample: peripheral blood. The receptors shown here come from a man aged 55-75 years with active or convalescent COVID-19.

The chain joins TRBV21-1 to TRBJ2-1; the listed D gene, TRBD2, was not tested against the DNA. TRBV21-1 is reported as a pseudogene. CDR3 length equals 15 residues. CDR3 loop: CASNKTSGLGDEQFF. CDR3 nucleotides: TGTGCCAGCAACAAAACTAGCGGGCTAGGCGATGAGCAGTTCTTC.

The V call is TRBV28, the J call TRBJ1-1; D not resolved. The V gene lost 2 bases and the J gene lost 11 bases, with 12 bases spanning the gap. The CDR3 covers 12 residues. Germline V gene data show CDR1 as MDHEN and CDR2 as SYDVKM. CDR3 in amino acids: CASSLDGLRAFF. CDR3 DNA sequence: TGTGCCAGCAGTTTAGACGGACTTCGGGCTTTCTTT.

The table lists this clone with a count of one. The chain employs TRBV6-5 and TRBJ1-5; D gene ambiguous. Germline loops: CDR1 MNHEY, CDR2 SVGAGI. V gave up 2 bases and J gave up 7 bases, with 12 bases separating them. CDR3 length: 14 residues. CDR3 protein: CASSYRVGGQPQHF. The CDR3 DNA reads TGTGCCAGCAGTTACCGGGTAGGCGGCCAGCCCCAGCATTTT.

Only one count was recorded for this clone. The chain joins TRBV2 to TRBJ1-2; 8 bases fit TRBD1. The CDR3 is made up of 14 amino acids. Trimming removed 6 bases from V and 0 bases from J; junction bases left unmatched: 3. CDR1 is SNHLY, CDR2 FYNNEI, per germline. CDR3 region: CASSEQGANYGYTF. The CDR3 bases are TGTGCCAGCAGCGAACAGGGGGCTAACTATGGCTACACCTTC.

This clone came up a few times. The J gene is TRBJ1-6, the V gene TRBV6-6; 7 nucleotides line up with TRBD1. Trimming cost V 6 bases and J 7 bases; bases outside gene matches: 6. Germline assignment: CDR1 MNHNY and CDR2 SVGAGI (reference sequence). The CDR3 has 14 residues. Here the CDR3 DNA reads TGTGCCAGCAGACGTGGGACAGACAATTCACCCCTCCACTTT. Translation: CASRRGTDNSPLHF.

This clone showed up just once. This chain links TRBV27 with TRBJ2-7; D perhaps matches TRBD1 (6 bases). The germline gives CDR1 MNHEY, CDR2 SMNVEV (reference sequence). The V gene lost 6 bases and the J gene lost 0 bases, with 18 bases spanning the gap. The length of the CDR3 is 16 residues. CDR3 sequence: CASRPMGAVSSYEQYF. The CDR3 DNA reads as TGTGCCAGCAGGCCAATGGGGGCCGTAAGCTCCTACGAGCAGTACTTC.

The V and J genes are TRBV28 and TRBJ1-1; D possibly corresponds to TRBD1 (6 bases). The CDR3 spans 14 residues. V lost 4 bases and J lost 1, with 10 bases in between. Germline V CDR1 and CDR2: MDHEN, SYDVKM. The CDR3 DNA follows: TGTGCCAGCAGTTGGACAGACAGGAACACTGAAGCTTTCTTT. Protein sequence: CASSWTDRNTEAFF.

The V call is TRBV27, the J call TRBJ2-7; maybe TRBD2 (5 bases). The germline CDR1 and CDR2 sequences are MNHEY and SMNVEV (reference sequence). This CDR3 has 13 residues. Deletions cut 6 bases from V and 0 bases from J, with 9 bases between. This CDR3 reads CASRRLSSYEQYF. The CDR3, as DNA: TGTGCCAGCAGGAGACTAAGCTCCTACGAGCAGTACTTC.